This T cell receptor beta chain was identified during a study of T cell responses to AZD1222 COVID-19 vaccine. There are 13 residues in the CDR3. Germline loops: CDR1 GTSNPN, CDR2 SVGIG (reference sequence). V dropped 2 bases and J dropped 6 bases, with 13 bases sitting between them. The study's findings and limits: Seropositive status at baseline applied to only a handful of AZD1222 recipients.

As to this clone: The antigen is not known.

Clones were read by immunoSEQ multiplex PCR, and TCRdb kept only the in-frame ones, dropping some. The table lists some 80,000 clones, 60% to 85% of them singletons. The chain couples TRBV30 to TRBJ1-2, with unresolved D. The sequence derives from an adult who received the MenACWY meningococcal vaccine as a control. Material: peripheral blood, obtained 28 days after the second dose of the MenACWY control vaccine. Written as DNA, the CDR3 is TGTGCCTGGAGTACTGGGGTTGAGGATGGCTACACCTTC. Amino acids: CAWSTGVEDGYTF.